This note documents a single T cell receptor beta chain sequence. Its cognate antigen is unknown. Libraries were prepared by immunoSEQ multiplex PCR; TCRdb keeps only in-frame clonotypes and omits some of them. Seen here are about 160,000 clones, approximately 92% observed once, and the top ten hold 3.2%. Germline-derived CDR1 and CDR2 are SGDLS and YYNGEE. This CDR3 has 11 residues. V gave up 3 bases and J gave up 4 bases, with 2 bases separating them. This entry is derived from a study of T cell responses to AZD1222 COVID-19 vaccine. Study-wide points: Samples come after the peak T cell response, not at day 14. The span of vaccine-associated CD4 TCRs extended across spike, with dominance at 160-218 and 743-854. Vaccination with two AZD1222 doses was followed by a rise in Spike-specific TCR breadth and depth. Clonal diversity may have been underestimated in mostly white British donors.

J is TRBJ2-1 and V is TRBV9; D not resolved. The TCR originated in an adult who received the AZD1222 COVID-19 vaccine. The material was peripheral blood, obtained 28 days after the second AZD1222 dose. Here the CDR3 reads CASSGYNEQFF. The DNA for the CDR3 is TGTGCCAGCAGCGGATACAATGAGCAGTTCTTC.